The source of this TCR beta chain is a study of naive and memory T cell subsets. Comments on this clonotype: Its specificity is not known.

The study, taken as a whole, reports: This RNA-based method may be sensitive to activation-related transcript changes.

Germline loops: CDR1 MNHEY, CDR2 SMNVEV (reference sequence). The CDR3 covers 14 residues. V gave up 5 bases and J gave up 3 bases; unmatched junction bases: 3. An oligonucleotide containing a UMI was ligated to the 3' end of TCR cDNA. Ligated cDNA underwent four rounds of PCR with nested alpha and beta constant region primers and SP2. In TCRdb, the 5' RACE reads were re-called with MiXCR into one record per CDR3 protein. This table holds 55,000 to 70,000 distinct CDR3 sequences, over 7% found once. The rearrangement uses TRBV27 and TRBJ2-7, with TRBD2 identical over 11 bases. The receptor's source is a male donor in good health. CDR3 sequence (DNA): TGTGCCAGCAGTCTAGCGGGGGGACTCTACGAGCAGTACTTC. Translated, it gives CASSLAGGLYEQYF.